These 8 T cell receptor beta chains share one sample of origin, sequenced in a study of cytomegalovirus exposure and HLA in healthy donors (dated by TCRdb to about 2017). Preparation of the library involved the immunoSEQ multiplex PCR assay. For the multiplex PCR, a mixture combining 60 forward primers for TCR Vbeta segments and 13 reverse primers for TCR Jbeta segments was used. This immuneACCESS table, as held by TCRdb, lists in-frame sequences with V and J called but not all clones. Of the missing ones, under half trace to an unresolved V gene in checked studies; the others have no known cause. Recorded for this sample are fewer than 200,000 clones; roughly 82% of them occurred a single time. About 1.4% of the sample goes to the ten largest clones. The material sequenced was PBMCs. The receptors were sampled from a girl aged 10-17 years in good health and CMV-seropositive.

In DNA, the CDR3 is TGTGCCAGCAGCTTCCCTAGCGCCCATGAGCAGTTCTTC. This gives the protein CASSFPSAHEQFF. This chain joins TRBV7-3 and TRBJ2-1, with D possibly matching TRBD2 (6 bases). V lost 3 bases, J lost 8 bases, and 11 bases lay in between. The CDR3 has 13 amino acids. Germline assignment: CDR1 SGHTA and CDR2 FQGTGA.

V and J are TRBV30 and TRBJ1-2; TRBD1 is a possible D gene (5 bases). This CDR3 spans 16 amino acids. The germline gives CDR1 GTSNPN, CDR2 SVGIG (reference sequence). Trimming shortened V by 5 bases and J by 4 bases, and 23 bases separated the two germline ends. The CDR3 loop is CAWYGGFMGRAYGYTF. The CDR3 DNA is TGTGCCTGGTACGGTGGTTTTATGGGGCGCGCCTATGGCTACACCTTC.

The chain couples TRBV6-4 to TRBJ2-3, with 9 bases identical to TRBD2. With 2 bases clipped from V and 11 bases from J, the junction kept 5 bases outside the gene matches. The CDR3 loop spans 13 amino acids. Germline V gene data show CDR1 as MRHNA and CDR2 as SNTAGT. The CDR3 region is CASSDIRTSEQYF. In nucleotides, the CDR3 is TGTGCCAGCAGTGACATCCGGACTAGCGAGCAGTATTTT.

The table lists this clone with a count of one. This chain joins TRBV5-1 and TRBJ1-5; D not certain. The CDR3 covers 16 residues. Germline assignment: CDR1 SGHRS and CDR2 YFSETQ. The germline V and J ends were trimmed by 0 bases and 3 bases, with 13 bases remaining between them. The CDR3, as DNA: TGCGCCAGCAGCTTGGACGGTCCCGGGTACAATCAGCCCCAGCATTTT. It yields the protein CASSLDGPGYNQPQHF.

This clone was found once. The genes are TRBV7-2 and TRBJ2-1; 7 bases fit TRBD1. Germline V CDR1 and CDR2: SGHTA, FQGNSA. There are 14 residues in the CDR3. V lost 3 bases to trimming and J lost 6 bases; unmatched junction nucleotides: 5. DNA of the CDR3: TGTGCCAGCAGCTTCCCGGGACAGACCAATGAGCAGTTCTTC. Amino acid sequence: CASSFPGQTNEQFF.

The chain has TRBV10-3 and TRBJ2-7; 14 bases line up with TRBD2. Losses at the gene ends were 4 bases for V and 3 bases for J; bases not matched to a gene: 11. CDR3 length: 18 residues. Germline lookup yields CDR1 ENHRY and CDR2 SYGVKD. As DNA, the CDR3 is TGTGCCATCAGTGGCGGACTAGCGGGGGGAGCGGCAAACTACGAGCAGTACTTC. Translating it yields CAISGGLAGGAANYEQYF.

The V and J genes are TRBV28 and TRBJ2-5, with a possible D match to TRBD1 (5 bases). Per germline, CDR1 MDHEN and CDR2 SYDVKM. V was pared by 2 bases and J by 7 bases, with 14 bases between. The CDR3 consists of 14 residues. The CDR3 DNA reads as TGTGCCAGCAGTTTAAAATGGGGCCGCGGGACCCAGTACTTC. It yields the protein CASSLKWGRGTQYF.

The chain carries TRBV19 and TRBJ1-1, with D possibly being TRBD1 (5 bases). From germline, CDR1 is LNHDA and CDR2 SQIVND (reference sequence). This CDR3 contains 16 residues. Trimming left V 3 bases short and J 3 bases short, with 17 bases between. The CDR3: CASSMPRGERDTEAFF. The CDR3 region has the DNA TGTGCCAGTAGTATGCCGAGGGGCGAGCGGGACACTGAAGCTTTCTTT. The full variable domain, its missing parts supplied by reference TRBV19 and TRBJ1-1, is DGGITQSPKYLFRKEGQNVTLSCEQNLNHDAMYWYRQDPGQGLRLIYYSQIVNDFQKGDIAEGYSVSREKKESFPLTVTSAQKNPTAFYLCASSMPRGERDTEAFFGQGTRLTVV.